A single T cell receptor beta chain is shown here with its context. The antigen it binds to is not known. No base quality information exists; no much larger clone differs at one position. The data are from a study of beta chain features in type 1 diabetes (dated by TCRdb to the late 2010s). With regard to the full study: No differences in mean age, gender distribution, total cell number or subset yield were found between patients and healthy donors. A total of around 110,000,000 sorted cells were examined across all samples, and RNA yield correlated strongly with the number of cells per subset. In the study, TCRB repertoires of sorted circulating CD4+ T cell subsets from recently diagnosed type 1 diabetes patients were compared with those of matched healthy donors. Regulatory and stem cell-like memory subsets were obtained from only 8 patients and about eight healthy donors, while naive and central memory subsets were obtained from all 28 donors. The paper's findings and limits, for the study overall: Because small numbers of individuals were included in the HLA sub-analyses, any influence of HLA type on TCRB rearrangement was left unresolved. In all four CD4+ subsets, TCRB CDR3 length was moderately but significantly shorter in type 1 diabetes patients. PCR may preferentially amplify shorter templates, but because patient and control samples were amplified and corrected together, any resulting skew would affect both groups equally. At VDJ recombination sites, patients with type 1 diabetes made fewer insertions and deleted more nucleotides, a pattern implying thymic rearrangement abnormalities. The naive, central memory and regulatory TCRB repertoires appeared to resemble one another more closely among patients than among healthy donors. Because cDNA was sequenced instead of genomic DNA, activated cells with high expression could be over-represented, although the groups did not differ in activation or CD3 levels.

The High Capacity cDNA Reverse Transcription Kit was used to reverse transcribe all of the isolated RNA, meaning that expressed TCRB transcripts were what got sequenced. Deep immunoSEQ sequencing was performed on naive, central memory and regulatory T cell samples, with an average of about 3.6 million total reads per sample. Sorted cells were lysed in RLT buffer, and RNA was extracted using DNase-treated RNeasy Micro or Mini kits according to cell number. Each cell subset was processed on its own to prevent cross-contamination, while patient and healthy donor samples were processed together. TCRB sequences were amplified from cDNA with the immunoSEQ multiplex PCR, producing 87-bp fragments spanning the CDR3 region. Amplicons were sequenced on the Illumina HiSeq platform. The paper's data handling went like this. Synthetic template baselines were used to correct PCR bias computationally, reads within Hamming distance 2 were collapsed, and singletons that could not be merged were discarded. By aligning reads against IMGT, V, D and J genes, CDR3 length, and insertions or deletions at six rearrangement sites were assigned. Within each subset, clonotype counts were normalized to sorted cell number, after which true diversity and Gini coefficients were computed with the tcR R package. The overlap coefficient, calculated on TCRB nucleotide sequences, was used to quantify repertoire sharing. The source is immuneACCESS, and TCRdb retained only in-frame sequences with V and J called. Part of the clones is not carried over; for the studies checked, unresolved V genes explain less than half of this, and the remainder is unexplained. V and J calls plus clone size are reproduced from that table; the DNA served to infer D and trimming. The sample yields roughly 40,000 clones; around 49% were counted once. 0.72% of the sample belongs to the ten largest clones.

Trimming leaves V shorter by 6 bases and J shorter by 8 bases, with the junction holding 8 bases beyond the gene matches. CDR1 and CDR2 (LNHDA, SQIVND) derive from the germline V gene (reference sequence). CDR3 length: 14 amino acids, cysteine to phenylalanine. Only the CDR3 portion is preserved as DNA: 42 bases, with reading frame beginning at the first base. A single peripheral blood draw of 95 to 150 mL on average was collected from each donor into heparinised tubes. Using a panel that included CD45RO, CCR7, CD25, CD127, CD95 and CD27, naive, central memory, regulatory and stem cell-like memory CD4+ T cells were sorted on a BD FACSAria II. Purity was above 98% for every sorted population. PBMCs were separated immediately by Lymphoprep density gradient centrifugation and were stained directly, without being cultured. To minimize batch effects, samples were stained and sorted in pairs, one healthy donor with one patient per experiment.

This receptor was obtained from a young woman in good health. The V gene is TRBV19 and the J gene is TRBJ1-2; TRBD1 fits 11 bases in the junction. Sequencing was performed on central memory CD4+ T cells from blood. The CDR3 loop reads CASRIYRTGGGYTF. The DNA sequence is given as TGTGCCAGTAGGATATATCGGACAGGGGGCGGCTACACCTTC.